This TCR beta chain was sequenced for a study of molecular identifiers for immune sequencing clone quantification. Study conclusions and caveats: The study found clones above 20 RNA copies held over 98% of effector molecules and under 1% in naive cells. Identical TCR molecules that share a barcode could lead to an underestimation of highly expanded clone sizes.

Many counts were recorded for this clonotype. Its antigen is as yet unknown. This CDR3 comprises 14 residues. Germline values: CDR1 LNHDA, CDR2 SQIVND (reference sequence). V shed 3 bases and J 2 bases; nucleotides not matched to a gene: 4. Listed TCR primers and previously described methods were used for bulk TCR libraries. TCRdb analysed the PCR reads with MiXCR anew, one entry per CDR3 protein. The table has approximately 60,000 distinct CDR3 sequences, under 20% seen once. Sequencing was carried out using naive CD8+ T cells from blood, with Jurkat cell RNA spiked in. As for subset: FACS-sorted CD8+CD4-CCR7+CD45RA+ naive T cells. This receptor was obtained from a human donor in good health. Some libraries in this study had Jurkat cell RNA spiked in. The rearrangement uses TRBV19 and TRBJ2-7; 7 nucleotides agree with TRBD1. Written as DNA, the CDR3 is TGTGCCAGTAGTATTCGGGACAGTACCTACGAGCAGTACTTC. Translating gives CASSIRDSTYEQYF.